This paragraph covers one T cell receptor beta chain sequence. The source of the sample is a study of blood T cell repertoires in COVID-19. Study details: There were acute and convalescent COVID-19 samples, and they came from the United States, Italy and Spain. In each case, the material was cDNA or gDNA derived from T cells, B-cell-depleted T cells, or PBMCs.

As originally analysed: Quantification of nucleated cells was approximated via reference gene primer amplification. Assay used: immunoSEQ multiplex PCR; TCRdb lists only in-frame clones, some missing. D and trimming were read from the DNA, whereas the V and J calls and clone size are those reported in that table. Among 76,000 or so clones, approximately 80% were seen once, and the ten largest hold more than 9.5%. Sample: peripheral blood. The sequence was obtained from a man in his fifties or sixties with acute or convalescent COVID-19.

The CDR3 DNA sequence: TGTGCCAGCAGCAACAGACAGGGAGCAGGGTATAGCAATCAGCCCCAGCATTTT. Protein: CASSNRQGAGYSNQPQHF. The V and J genes are TRBV21-1 and TRBJ1-5; the table's D call of TRBD1 was not tested on the DNA. TRBV21-1 is a documented pseudogene. The CDR3 has 18 amino acids.